The entry that follows covers one TCR beta chain sequence. The antigen is not known. The germline V gene encodes CDR1 SGHTA and CDR2 FQGTGA. This CDR3 has 19 residues. With 2 bases clipped from V and 8 bases from J, the junction kept 21 bases outside the gene matches. This sample stems from a study of T cell repertoires in cytomegalovirus infection. Whole-study context: Evidence of both CMV infection and a matching HLA type came from public TCR beta signatures.

TCRdb re-derived calls from the reads in MiXCR, one entry per CDR3 protein. The sample contains approximately 300,000 distinct CDR3 sequences, roughly 28% of which appear only once. Findings and limits, study-wide: The ex vivo response was dominated by HLA-C-restricted CMV-specific TCR beta clonotypes.

The material sequenced was cultured PBMCs, taken from culture after CMV antigen stimulation. The receptor was derived from a human donor in good health (CMV status not recorded). Some clones in this sample may be carry-over from other donors' samples. The V gene is TRBV7-3, the J gene TRBJ1-2; 9 nucleotides agree with TRBD1. This CDR3 is CASSLYIGSEQGAFKGYTF. The DNA of the CDR3 is TGTGCCAGCAGCTTATATATCGGATCGGAACAGGGGGCTTTTAAAGGCTACACCTTC. Supplemented by reference TRBV7-3 and TRBJ1-2, the full variable domain reads GAGVSQTPSNKVTEKGKYVELRCDPISGHTALYWYRQSLGQGPEFLIYFQGTGAADDSGLPNDRFFAVRPEGSVSTLKIQRTERGDSAVYLCASSLYIGSEQGAFKGYTFGSGTRLTVV.